This T cell receptor beta chain stems from a study of OX40 agonist ivuxolimab in advanced cancers. With respect to the entire study: Ivuxolimab was an agonistic, fully human IgG2 monoclonal antibody directed against OX40 (CD134), a costimulatory receptor. Intravenous ivuxolimab was administered to patients every 2 weeks at six dose levels: 0.01, 0.1, 0.3, 1.5, 3 and 10 mg/kg. Of the approximately 53 patients in dose escalation, around 19 had hepatocellular carcinoma, around 15 had melanoma, 9 had renal cell carcinoma and 9 had head and neck cancer. In the dose-escalation cohort, 75% to 90% of patients were male, and the mean age was roughly 60 years with a range of roughly 20 to 80. Prior anti-PD-1, anti-PD-L1 or anti-CTLA-4 therapy was permitted, and checkpoint inhibitors had been received by around 40% of dose-escalation patients. Partial responses occurred in three dose-escalation patients: two with cutaneous melanoma and one with hepatocellular carcinoma. Peripheral TCRbeta sequencing was intended to test whether TCR sequence diversity was altered and clonal T-cell expansion was caused by ivuxolimab. The paper describes the monotherapy dose-escalation part (N of about 52 patients) of the phase I trial of ivuxolimab.

Genomic DNA was extracted from sorted cells for sequencing of the TCRbeta CDR3 region. The immunoSEQ Assay was used to sequence the TCRbeta CDR3 regions. The source is immuneACCESS, and TCRdb retained only in-frame sequences with V and J called. Part of the clones is not carried over; for the studies checked, unresolved V genes explain less than half of this, and the remainder is unexplained. The sample table shows about 77,000 clones, and roughly nine tenths are seen once. The top ten hold about 2.3% of the sample. Notes on this clone: It lacks a known antigen. The input lacks base qualities; no much larger clone sits a single base away.

The germline V gene gives CDR1 as KGHSH and CDR2 as LQKENI. Relative to germline, V is 1 base shorter and J is 5 bases shorter, with 17 bases between their ends. The CDR3 sequence holds 16 residues, the cysteine and phenylalanine included. Only CDR3 DNA is held: 48 bases, read in frame from base 1. The trial excluded patients who had a history of autoimmune disease or who were on systemic immunosuppression. Peripheral blood for TCR sequencing was drawn from every dose cohort at baseline, at cycle 4 day 1 and at cycle 7 day 1. Samples were obtained from an open-label, multicenter, first-in-human phase I dose-escalation trial of ivuxolimab. Adults with locally advanced or metastatic melanoma, renal cell, hepatocellular, or head and neck squamous cell carcinoma were enrolled in the trial. Before TCR sequencing, CD4+ T cells and CD8+ T cells from peripheral blood were sorted into separate populations.

Results the study describes overall, beyond this receptor: Antigen specificity was not determined for the clonally expanded peripheral T cells. At doses of 0.1 to 3.0 mg/kg, clonal expansion of both CD4+ and CD8+ blood T cells was observed from baseline to week 6. On average, CD8+ T cells showed more expanded clones than CD4+ T cells after ivuxolimab. In the 0.1-3.0 mg/kg groups, partial responders had among the lowest normalized peripheral clonal expansion, particularly in CD8+ T cells. Low levels of normalized T-cell clonal expansion were also seen in some patients who did not respond.

The clonotype comes from an adult with an advanced solid tumor such as melanoma, head and neck, liver or kidney cancer. The material was CD4+ or CD8+ T cells sorted from blood, obtained in a trial of the OX40 agonist ivuxolimab. The V and J genes are TRBV18 and TRBJ1-2, with the D gene not confidently named. The nucleotide sequence reads as follows: TGTGCCAGCTCACCACGGGGAGACTCCACTTGGTATGGCTACACCTTC. Its amino acids are CASSPRGDSTWYGYTF.